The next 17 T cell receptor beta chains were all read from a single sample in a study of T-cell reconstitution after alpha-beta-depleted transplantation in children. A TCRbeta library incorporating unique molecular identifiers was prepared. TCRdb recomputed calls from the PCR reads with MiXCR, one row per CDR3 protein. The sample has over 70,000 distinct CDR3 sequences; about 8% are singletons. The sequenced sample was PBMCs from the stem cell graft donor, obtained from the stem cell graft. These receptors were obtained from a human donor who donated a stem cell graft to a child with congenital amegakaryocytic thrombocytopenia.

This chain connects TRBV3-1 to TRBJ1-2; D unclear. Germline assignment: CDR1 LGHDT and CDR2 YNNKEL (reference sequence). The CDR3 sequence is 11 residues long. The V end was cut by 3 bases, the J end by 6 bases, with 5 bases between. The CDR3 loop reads CASSQRDGYTF. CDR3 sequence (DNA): TGTGCCAGCAGCCAGAGAGATGGCTACACCTTC. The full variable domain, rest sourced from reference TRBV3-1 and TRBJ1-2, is DTAVSQTPKYLVTQMGNDKSIKCEQNLGHDTMYWYKQDSKKFLKIMFSYNNKELIINETVPNRFSPKSPDKAHLNLHINSLELGDSAVYFCASSQRDGYTFGSGTRLTVV.

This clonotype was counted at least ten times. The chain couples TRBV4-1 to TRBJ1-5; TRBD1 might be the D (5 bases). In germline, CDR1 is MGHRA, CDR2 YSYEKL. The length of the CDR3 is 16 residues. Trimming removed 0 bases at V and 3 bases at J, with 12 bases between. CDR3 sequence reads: CASSQEMGQTNQPQHF. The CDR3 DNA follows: TGCGCCAGCAGCCAAGAAATGGGGCAGACCAATCAGCCCCAGCATTTT.

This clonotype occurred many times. CDR3 sequence (DNA): TGCAGTGCTAGAGTTTTACCAGGGAGCACTGAAGCTTTCTTT. Translating it yields CSARVLPGSTEAFF. This sequence joins TRBV20-1 and TRBJ1-1; D is possibly TRBD1 (5 bases). CDR1 is DFQATT, CDR2 SNEGSKA, per germline (reference sequence). Between the trimmed V and J ends, which lost 1 base and 4 bases, there was a span of 13 bases. The CDR3 is 14 residues long.

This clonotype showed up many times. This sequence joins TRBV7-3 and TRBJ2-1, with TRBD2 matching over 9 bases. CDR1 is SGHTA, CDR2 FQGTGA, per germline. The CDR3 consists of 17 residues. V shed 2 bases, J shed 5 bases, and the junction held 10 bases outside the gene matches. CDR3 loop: CASSLFTGLAGNNEQFF. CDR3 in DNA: TGTGCCAGCAGCTTATTCACGGGTCTAGCGGGGAACAATGAGCAGTTCTTC.

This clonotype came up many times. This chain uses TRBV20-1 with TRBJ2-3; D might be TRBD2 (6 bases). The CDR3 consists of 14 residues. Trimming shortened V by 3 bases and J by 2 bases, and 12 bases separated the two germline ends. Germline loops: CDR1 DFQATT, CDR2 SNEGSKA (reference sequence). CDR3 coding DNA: TGCAGTGCTAGCGGGGGAGGTCACACAGATACGCAGTATTTT. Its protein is CSASGGGHTDTQYF.

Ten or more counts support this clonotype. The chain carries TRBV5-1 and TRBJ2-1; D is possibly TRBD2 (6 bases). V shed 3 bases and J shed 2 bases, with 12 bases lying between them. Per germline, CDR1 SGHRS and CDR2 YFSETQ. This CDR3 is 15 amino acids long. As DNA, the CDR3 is TGCGCCAGCAGCTCCTTAACGGGGGCCTACAATGAGCAGTTCTTC. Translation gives CASSSLTGAYNEQFF.

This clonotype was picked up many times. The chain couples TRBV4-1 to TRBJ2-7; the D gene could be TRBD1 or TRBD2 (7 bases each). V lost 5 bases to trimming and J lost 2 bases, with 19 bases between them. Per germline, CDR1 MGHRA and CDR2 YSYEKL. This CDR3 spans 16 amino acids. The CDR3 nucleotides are TGCGCCAGCAGCAACCGACAGGGAGGGGGTACCTACGAGCAGTACTTC. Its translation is CASSNRQGGGTYEQYF.

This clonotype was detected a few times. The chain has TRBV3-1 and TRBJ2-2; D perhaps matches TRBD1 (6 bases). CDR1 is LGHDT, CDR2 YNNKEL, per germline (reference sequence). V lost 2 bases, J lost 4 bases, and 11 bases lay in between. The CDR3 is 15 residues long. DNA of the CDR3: TGTGCCAGCAGCCAATCACCGGACAGCACCGGGGAGCTGTTTTTT. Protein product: CASSQSPDSTGELFF.

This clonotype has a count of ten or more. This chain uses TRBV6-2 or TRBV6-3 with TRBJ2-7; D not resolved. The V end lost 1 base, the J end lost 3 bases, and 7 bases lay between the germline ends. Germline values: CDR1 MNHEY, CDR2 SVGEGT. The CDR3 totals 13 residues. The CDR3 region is CASSYLGSYEQYF. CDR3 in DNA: TGTGCCAGCAGTTACTTGGGCAGCTACGAGCAGTACTTC.

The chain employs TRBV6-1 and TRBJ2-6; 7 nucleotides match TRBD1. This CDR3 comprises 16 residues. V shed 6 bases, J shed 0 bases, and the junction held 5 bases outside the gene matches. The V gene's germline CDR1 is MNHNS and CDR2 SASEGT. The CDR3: CASSSGTVSGANVLTF. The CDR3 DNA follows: TGTGCCAGCAGCTCCGGGACAGTCTCTGGGGCCAACGTCCTGACTTTC.

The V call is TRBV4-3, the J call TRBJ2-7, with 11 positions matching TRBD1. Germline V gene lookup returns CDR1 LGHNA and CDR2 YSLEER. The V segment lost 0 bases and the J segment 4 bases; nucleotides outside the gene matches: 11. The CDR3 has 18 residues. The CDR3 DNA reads TGCGCCAGCAGCCAAGACTTACTTGGACAGGGGGCATCTTACGAGCAGTACTTC. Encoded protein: CASSQDLLGQGASYEQYF.

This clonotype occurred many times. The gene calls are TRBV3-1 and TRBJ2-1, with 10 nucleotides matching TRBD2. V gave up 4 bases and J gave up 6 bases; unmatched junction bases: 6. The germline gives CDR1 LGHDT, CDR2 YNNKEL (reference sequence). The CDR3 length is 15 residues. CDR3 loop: CASSPLAGDPNEQFF. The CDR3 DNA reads TGTGCCAGCAGCCCCCTAGCGGGAGATCCCAATGAGCAGTTCTTC.

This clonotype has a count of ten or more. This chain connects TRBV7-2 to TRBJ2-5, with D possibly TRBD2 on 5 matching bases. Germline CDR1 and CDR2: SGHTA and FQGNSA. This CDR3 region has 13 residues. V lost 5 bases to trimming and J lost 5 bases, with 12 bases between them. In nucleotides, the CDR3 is TGTGCCAGCAGCACCCCCGGGGTGGAGACCCAGTACTTC. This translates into CASSTPGVETQYF.

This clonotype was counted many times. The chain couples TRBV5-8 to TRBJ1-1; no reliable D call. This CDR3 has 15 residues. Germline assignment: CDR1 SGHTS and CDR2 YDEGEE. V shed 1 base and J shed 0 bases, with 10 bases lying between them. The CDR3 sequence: CASSLFLSVNTEAFF. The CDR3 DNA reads TGTGCCAGCAGCTTGTTTCTATCGGTGAACACTGAAGCTTTCTTT.

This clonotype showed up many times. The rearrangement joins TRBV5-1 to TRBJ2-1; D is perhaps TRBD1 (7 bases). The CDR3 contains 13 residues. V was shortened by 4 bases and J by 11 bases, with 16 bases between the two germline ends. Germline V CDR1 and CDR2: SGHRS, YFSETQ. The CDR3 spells CASSPMTGRKQFF. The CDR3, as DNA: TGCGCCAGCAGCCCGATGACAGGGAGGAAGCAGTTCTTC.

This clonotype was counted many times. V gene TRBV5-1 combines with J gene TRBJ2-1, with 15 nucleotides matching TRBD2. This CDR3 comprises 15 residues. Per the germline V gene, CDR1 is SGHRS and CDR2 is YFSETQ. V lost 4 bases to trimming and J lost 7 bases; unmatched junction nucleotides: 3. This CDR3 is CASSPGTSGGNEQFF. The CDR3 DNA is TGCGCCAGCAGCCCCGGGACTAGCGGGGGGAATGAGCAGTTCTTC. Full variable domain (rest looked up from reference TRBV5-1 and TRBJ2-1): KAGVTQTPRYLIKTRGQQVTLSCSPISGHRSVSWYQQTPGQGLQFLFEYFSETQRNKGNFPGRFSGRQFSNSRSEMNVSTLELGDSALYLCASSPGTSGGNEQFFGPGTRLTVL.

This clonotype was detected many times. As DNA, the CDR3 is TGTGCCAGCAGCTTGTCCGGGATCGCAGATACGCAGTATTTT. Translated: CASSLSGIADTQYF. This chain joins TRBV5-6 and TRBJ2-3; TRBD2 might be the D (5 bases). Germline V gives CDR1 SGHDT, CDR2 YYEEEE. The V gene lost 1 base and the J gene lost 4 bases, with 10 bases spanning the gap. The CDR3 totals 14 residues.